These 7 T cell receptor beta chains share one sample of origin, sequenced in a study of human T cells and chemical hapten exposure. Described time point: patch test 2, 6 weeks after DPC sensitization. Treatment noted: therapeutic diphenylcyclopropenone sensitization with weekly scalp DPC. TCRdb used MiXCR to reprocess the RACE reads, holding one entry per CDR3 protein. The sample comprises some 99,000 distinct CDR3 sequences, less than 10% of which are singletons, and about 3% rests with the top ten. This specimen was whole blood, taken in connection with sensitization to the hapten diphenylcyclopropenone (DPC). These receptors came from a woman in her 40s with alopecia areata. Some clones in this sample may be carry-over from other donors' samples.

This clonotype turned up a few times. The gene calls are TRBV24-1 and TRBJ2-5; maybe TRBD2 (6 bases). This CDR3 has 15 residues. V lost 5 bases and J lost 5, with 17 bases in between. Looked up from germline, CDR1 is KGHDR and CDR2 is SFDVKD. The CDR3 DNA sequence: TGTGCCACCAGTGTGGGAGGTCGAGGCGATGAGACCCAGTACTTC. It is translated as CATSVGGRGDETQYF.

This clonotype was observed at least ten times. In DNA, the CDR3 is TGTGCCAGCAGCTTTGAACAGGGGGCGGCTTTCTTT. Its protein product is CASSFEQGAAFF. The chain links TRBV7-9 to TRBJ1-1, with 9 bases that match TRBD1. V gave up 3 bases and J gave up 11 bases; unmatched junction bases: 4. CDR1 SEHNR and CDR2 FQNEAQ come from the germline V gene (reference sequence). The CDR3 length is 12 residues.

This clonotype showed up many times. This chain connects TRBV10-3 to TRBJ2-6, with D perhaps matching TRBD2 (6 bases). CDR1 is ENHRY, CDR2 SYGVKD, per germline. The V end lost 6 bases, the J end lost 0 bases, and 21 bases lay between the germline ends. CDR3 length: 19 amino acids. This chain's CDR3 is CAISPGLNGALSGANVLTF. DNA for the CDR3: TGTGCCATCAGCCCGGGACTTAACGGGGCGCTCTCTGGGGCCAACGTCCTGACTTTC.

Ten or more counts support this clonotype. V gene TRBV7-9 combines with J gene TRBJ1-2; D possibly corresponds to TRBD1 (5 bases). This CDR3 has 15 amino acids. CDR1 and CDR2 (germline): SEHNR, FQNEAQ (reference sequence). V was clipped by 1 base and J by 4 bases, with 13 bases between them. The DNA of the CDR3 is TGTGCCAGCAGCTTAGGGGGGAGAGGCGGCTATGGCTACACCTTC. Translating it yields CASSLGGRGGYGYTF.

V usage is TRBV10-3 and J usage is TRBJ1-2; D gene ambiguous. The germline V and J ends were trimmed by 3 bases and 10 bases, with 12 bases remaining between them. This CDR3 is 12 amino acids long. From germline, CDR1 is ENHRY and CDR2 SYGVKD. The CDR3 DNA follows: TGTGCCATCAGTGATTATGTAAGCGCCTACACCTTC. It encodes CAISDYVSAYTF.

This clonotype was observed at least ten times. The chain's CDR3 is CASSYGGRVQTEAFF. In DNA form, the CDR3 reads TGTGCCAGCAGTTACGGGGGCAGGGTGCAGACTGAAGCTTTCTTT. The chain combines TRBV6-5 with TRBJ1-1; D is perhaps TRBD1 (6 bases). CDR1 is MNHEY, CDR2 SVGAGI, per germline. CDR3 size: 15 residues. V was shortened by 2 bases and J by 5 bases, with 15 bases between the two germline ends.

This clonotype was seen ten or more times. The chain employs TRBV6-2 or TRBV6-3 and TRBJ1-2; the match to TRBD1 covers 10 bases. This CDR3 has 16 residues. Germline assignment: CDR1 MNHEY and CDR2 SVGEGT. The J segment lost 3 bases and the V segment lost 5 bases, leaving 9 bases of the junction unmatched. The CDR3 region has the DNA TGTGCCAGCAGTAGATATCCCGGACAGGGGGACTATGGCTACACCTTC. Translating gives CASSRYPGQGDYGYTF.